This entry lists 2 T cell receptor beta chains sequenced from one sample in a study of response to subunit inactivated influenza vaccine. TCRdb re-derived calls from the RT-PCR reads in MiXCR, one entry per CDR3 protein. The table includes about 570,000 distinct CDR3 sequences, 10% to 12% detected once. This sample was shared with a second study, whose subject was T cells expressing NK-cell markers. That report adds: Generation of TCR beta cDNA was performed by 5'RACE template switching incorporating UMIs.

The material was PBMCs from blood, obtained on the day of vaccination. These receptors all come from a man aged 50-59 years who received an inactivated influenza vaccine.

This chain links TRBV6-4 with TRBJ1-1; 8 bases match TRBD1. Germline lookup yields CDR1 MRHNA and CDR2 SNTAGT. The V segment lost 7 bases and the J segment 1 base; nucleotides outside the gene matches: 5. The CDR3 length is 14 residues. CDR3 region: CASTSGQGNTEAFF. The CDR3, as DNA: TGTGCCAGCACCAGCGGACAGGGGAACACTGAAGCTTTCTTT.

This clonotype has a count of ten or more. V is TRBV7-2 and J is TRBJ2-5; D might be TRBD1 (5 bases). This CDR3 contains 13 residues. Trimming took 6 bases from V and 4 from J, leaving 12 bases between them. CDR1 is SGHTA, CDR2 FQGNSA, per germline. CDR3 amino acids: CASSSGLRETQYF. The DNA for the CDR3 is TGTGCCAGCAGTTCAGGGTTGAGAGAGACCCAGTACTTC. The full variable domain, in which reference TRBV7-2 and TRBJ2-5 provide the parts outside the CDR3, is GAGVSQSPSNKVTEKGKDVELRCDPISGHTALYWYRQSLGQGLEFLIYFQGNSAPDKSGLPSDRFSAERTGGSVSTLTIQRTQQEDSAVYLCASSSGLRETQYFGPGTRLLVL.